This TCR beta chain is drawn from a study of breast tumors, draining lymph nodes, adjacent tissues. Whole-study findings and limits: Compared with lymph nodes, tumors were less diverse; compared with nontumor tissue, more. Compared with basal-like, luminal-like tumors shared significantly more repertoire with nontumor tissue. Most tumor T cells seemingly derive from lymph node, then expand in tumor. Tumor T cell lymph node origin was a supported hypothesis, not proven.

TCRdb fed the multiplex PCR reads into MiXCR, producing one record per CDR3 protein. The table lists several thousand distinct CDR3 sequences, around 42% of them singletons. Note on this clonotype: What it binds is unknown.

The CDR3 is 17 residues long. V shed 0 bases and J 1 base; nucleotides not matched to a gene: 7. CDR1 SGHKS and CDR2 YYEKEE come from the germline V gene (reference sequence). Source material: tumor-adjacent breast tissue. This sequence was found in a female donor with breast cancer. Some clones in this sample may be carry-over from other donors' samples. V usage is TRBV5-5 and J usage is TRBJ2-1, with 7 bases identical to TRBD2. As DNA, the CDR3 is TGTGCCAGCAGCTTGGCAATCGCGGGAGCGTCCTACAATGAGCAGTTCTTC. Encoded protein: CASSLAIAGASYNEQFF. Together with reference TRBV5-5 and TRBJ2-1, the CDR3 gives the full variable domain: DAGVTQSPTHLIKTRGQQVTLRCSPISGHKSVSWYQQVLGQGPQFIFQYYEKEERGRGNFPDRFSARQFPNYSSELNVNALLLGDSALYLCASSLAIAGASYNEQFFGPGTRLTVL.